A single sample is the source of the 12 T cell receptor beta chains below, sequenced in a study of cytomegalovirus exposure and HLA in healthy donors. Researchers ran the PCR with 60 Vbeta and 13 Jbeta primers. TCRdb keeps only in-frame clones here, not all; method: immunoSEQ multiplex PCR. The sample has about 150,000 clones, more than 60% seen once. Sequenced material: PBMCs. All receptors derive from a woman aged 60-75 years in good health and CMV-seronegative.

This sequence joins TRBV6-6 and TRBJ2-3; D not certain. The V gene lost 0 bases and the J gene lost 3 bases, with 7 bases spanning the gap. This CDR3 has 14 residues. Germline CDR1 and CDR2: MNHNY and SVGAGI (reference sequence). The CDR3 loop reads CASSYSFFTDTQYF. CDR3 DNA: TGTGCCAGCAGTTACTCTTTCTTTACAGATACGCAGTATTTT.

J is TRBJ1-5 and V is TRBV6-1; no clear D. This CDR3 has 13 amino acids. CDR1 is MNHNS, CDR2 SASEGT, per germline. V lost 3 bases and J lost 4, with 7 bases in between. The CDR3 here is CASSDLRNQPQHF. The CDR3 DNA reads TGTGCCAGCAGTGATTTGAGGAATCAGCCCCAGCATTTT.

This chain joins TRBV5-4 and TRBJ2-2, with TRBD1 matching 11 bases. Germline V gene data show CDR1 as SGHNT and CDR2 as YYREEE (reference sequence). This CDR3 is built from 15 residues. V lost 2 bases and J lost 6; bases outside the gene matches: 3. The CDR3 DNA reads as TGTGCCAGCAGCTTACCGGGACAGGGGGCCGGGGAGCTGTTTTTT. This translates into CASSLPGQGAGELFF.

This chain joins TRBV25-1 and TRBJ2-3; 7 bases align to TRBD2. With V trimmed by 1 base and J by 0 bases, 4 bases remained unmatched. The CDR3 is 16 amino acids. Germline CDR1 MGHDK, CDR2 SYGVNS. DNA of the CDR3: TGTGCCAGCAGTGAATGGGAGGGCGGTAGCACAGATACGCAGTATTTT. Amino acid sequence: CASSEWEGGSTDTQYF.

The chain couples TRBV18 to TRBJ1-2; D might be TRBD1 (6 bases). The CDR3 sequence is 15 residues long. The V end lost 2 bases, the J end lost 0 bases, and 10 bases lay between the germline ends. Looked up from germline, CDR1 is KGHSH and CDR2 is LQKENI. Written as DNA, the CDR3 is TGTGCCAGCTCACCAGACGGGACACCTAACTATGGCTACACCTTC. Amino acids: CASSPDGTPNYGYTF. Full variable domain (remainder filled in from reference TRBV18 and TRBJ1-2): NAGVMQNPRHLVRRRGQEARLRCSPMKGHSHVYWYRQLPEEGLKFMVYLQKENIIDESGMPKERFSAEFPKEGPSILRIQQVVRGDSAAYFCASSPDGTPNYGYTFGSGTRLTVV.

The rearrangement uses TRBV6-5 and TRBJ2-3, with 11 bases aligning to TRBD2. The CDR3 has 15 amino acids. In germline, CDR1 is MNHEY, CDR2 SVGAGI. The V segment lost 6 bases and the J segment 3 bases; nucleotides outside the gene matches: 5. CDR3: CASRQTSGRTDTQYF. The CDR3 DNA sequence: TGTGCCAGCAGACAAACTAGCGGGAGAACAGATACGCAGTATTTT.

About this clone: At one end the junction does not follow the germline gene, possibly because of a read error. The CDR3 coding sequence is TGTGCCAGCACCCTACTAGCGGGGGCTAGCACAGATGCGCAGTATTTT. Translation gives CASTLLAGASTDAQYF. The chain links TRBV6-6 to TRBJ2-3, with 11 bases fitting TRBD2. Germline CDR1 and CDR2: MNHNY and SVGAGI (reference sequence). CDR3 length: 16 amino acids.

CDR3 coding DNA: TGTGCCAGCAGACGGGACAGGGAGAGACGCACTGAAGCTTTCTTT. Amino acid sequence: CASRRDRERRTEAFF. The chain recombines TRBV6-1 with TRBJ1-1; 9 bases fit TRBD1. The CDR3 has 15 residues. Trimming removed 6 bases from V and 4 bases from J; junction bases left unmatched: 9. Per germline, CDR1 MNHNS and CDR2 SASEGT.

This chain joins TRBV7-9 and TRBJ2-1, with no clear D. Per the germline V gene, CDR1 is SEHNR and CDR2 is FQNEAQ (reference sequence). The V end was cut by 6 bases, the J end by 8 bases, with 8 bases between. This CDR3 region has 11 residues. This CDR3 is CASSIDYEQFF. The CDR3 nucleotides are TGTGCCAGCAGTATCGACTATGAGCAGTTCTTC.

The gene calls are TRBV6-6 and TRBJ2-3, with D perhaps matching TRBD1 (5 bases). The CDR3 has 14 residues. The germline gives CDR1 MNHNY, CDR2 SVGAGI (reference sequence). The ends were cut back, 4 bases at V and 3 bases at J, with 11 bases in the middle. The CDR3 DNA sequence: TGTGCCAGCAGTTCCCCCCGACAGACAGATACGCAGTATTTT. Encoded protein: CASSSPRQTDTQYF.

This clone was counted only a few times. The genes are TRBV29-1 and TRBJ2-4; 12 nucleotides line up with TRBD2. The germline gives CDR1 SQVTM, CDR2 ANQGSEA. The junction had 4 bases not matched to a gene; V was cut back by 0 bases and J by 7 bases. The CDR3 sequence is 15 residues long. CDR3 sequence (DNA): TGCAGCGTTGAAGATGGACTAGCGGGACGGAACATTCAGTACTTC. Amino acids: CSVEDGLAGRNIQYF.

This chain uses TRBV13 with TRBJ2-7; 8 bases are a match to TRBD1. This CDR3 is built from 14 residues. Germline V gene sequence: CDR1 PRHDT, CDR2 FYEKMQ (reference sequence). V lost 0 bases and J lost 6; bases outside the gene matches: 4. As DNA, the CDR3 is TGTGCCAGCAGCTTAGGGGACAGGGCTAGCGAGCAGTACTTC. It codes for CASSLGDRASEQYF.